Reported below is one TCR beta chain. Its specificity is unknown. Germline CDR1 SGHRS, CDR2 YFSETQ. The CDR3 totals 15 residues. V lost 1 base to trimming and J lost 6 bases, with 16 bases between them. Methods used by the authors: It was from CDR3 differences across clinicopathological groups that a distant-metastasis classifier for papillary thyroid cancer was built. TCRdb re-called the PCR reads with MiXCR. TCRdb, not the original authors, processed these V and J calls. The sample lists tens of thousands of clones; 20% to 25% were seen once. Among the patients, none had received any treatment before thyroid surgery. The data belong to a study of metastatic and nonmetastatic thyroid tumors. Overall study context: Comparative analysis of repertoires was undertaken across blood and tumor or nodule tissue obtained from malignant and benign thyroid patients.

Regarding the study as a whole: The study reportedly found significantly higher TCR beta diversity in malignant thyroid tumors than benign nodules, in blood and tumor.

This chain connects TRBV5-1 to TRBJ1-2, with a possible D match to TRBD1 (5 bases). The receptor's source is a female donor with papillary thyroid cancer or a benign thyroid nodule (not recorded which). Some clones in this sample may be carry-over from other donors' samples. The specimen was blood. The CDR3 nucleotides read TGCGCCAGCAGCTTGTTAGGGAGGGGAAACGATGGCTACACCTTC. Translating it yields CASSLLGRGNDGYTF.